This T cell receptor (beta chain) was retrieved from a study of post-analysis software for immune sequencing data. The CDR3 sequence is 14 residues long. Germline V lookup: CDR1 MRHNA, CDR2 SNTAGT. Trimming took off 6 bases at V and 4 bases at J, with 15 bases between the two ends. This clonotype has just one count. Its antigen is unidentified. The study's findings and limits: For normalized Chao1 diversity, multiple sclerosis patients scored significantly lower than controls did. Included in a set of roughly five TRBV segments more frequent in patients than controls were TRBV5-6, TRBV5-1 and TRBV20-1.

Carried by the TCR beta cDNA libraries were unique molecular identifiers. TCRdb recomputed calls from the PCR reads with MiXCR, one row per CDR3 protein. Seen here are some 260,000 distinct CDR3 sequences, 36% observed once, and the top ten hold under 5.5%. What was sequenced was blood. The chain recombines TRBV6-4 with TRBJ1-2; possibly TRBD1 for D (6 bases). This TCR was recovered from a girl between 5 and 17 years old with multiple sclerosis. CDR3: CASSPRGLGYGYTF. The DNA of the CDR3 is TGTGCCAGCAGCCCCCGGGGGCTGGGCTATGGCTACACCTTC.